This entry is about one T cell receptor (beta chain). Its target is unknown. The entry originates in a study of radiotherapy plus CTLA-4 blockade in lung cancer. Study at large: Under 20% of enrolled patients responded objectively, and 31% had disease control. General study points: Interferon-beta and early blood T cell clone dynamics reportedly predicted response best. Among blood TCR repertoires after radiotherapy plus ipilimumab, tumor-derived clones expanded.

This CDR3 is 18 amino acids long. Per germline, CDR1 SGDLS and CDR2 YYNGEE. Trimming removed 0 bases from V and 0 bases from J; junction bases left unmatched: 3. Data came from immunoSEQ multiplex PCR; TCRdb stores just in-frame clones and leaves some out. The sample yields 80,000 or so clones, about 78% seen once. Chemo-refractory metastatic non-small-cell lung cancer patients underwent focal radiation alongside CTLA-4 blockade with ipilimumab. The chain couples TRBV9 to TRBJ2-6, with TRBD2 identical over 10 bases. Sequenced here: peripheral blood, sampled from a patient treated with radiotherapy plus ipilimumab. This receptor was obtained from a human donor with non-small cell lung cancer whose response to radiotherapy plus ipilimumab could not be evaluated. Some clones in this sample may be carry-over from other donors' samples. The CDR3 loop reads CASSVAASGSSGANVLTF. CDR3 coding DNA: TGTGCCAGCAGCGTAGCTGCTAGCGGGAGCTCTGGGGCCAACGTCCTGACTTTC.